These 26 T cell receptor beta chains were all obtained from the same sample, sequenced in a study of blood T cell repertoires in COVID-19. Clones were sequenced by immunoSEQ multiplex PCR, and TCRdb holds only the in-frame ones, with some missing. The sample shows around 130,000 clones, approximately 71% of them seen only once. The sample comprised peripheral blood. The receptor source for this set is a human donor in a cohort sampled during active COVID-19.

This chain links TRBV6-5 with TRBJ1-1, with unresolved D. CDR1 MNHEY and CDR2 SVGAGI come from the germline V gene. With 0 bases removed from V and 1 base from J, the gap between germline ends came to 9 bases. The CDR3 totals 15 residues. The CDR3 DNA is TGTGCCAGCAGTTACTCGACAAGACCGAACACTGAAGCTTTCTTT. This codes for CASSYSTRPNTEAFF.

With respect to this clone: A much larger clonotype is one base distant, so this may be a read error. J is TRBJ1-5 and V is TRBV6-1; TRBD1 might be the D (5 bases). Germline V gene lookup returns CDR1 MNHNS and CDR2 SASEGT. The CDR3 extends over 15 amino acids. Here the CDR3 reads CASNEEGEGSQPQHF. The DNA of the CDR3 is TGTGCCAGCAATGAAGAAGGGGAGGGGAGTCAGCCCCAGCATTTT.

The J gene is TRBJ1-3, the V gene TRBV6-5; 8 nucleotides match TRBD1. Germline V lookup: CDR1 MNHEY, CDR2 SVGAGI. The CDR3 is made up of 14 amino acids. The trim removed 6 bases at V and 9 bases at J, leaving 10 bases unmatched. The DNA for the CDR3 is TGTGCCAGCAGCCGAGACAGGGGTTGGGGCACCATATATTTT. It codes for CASSRDRGWGTIYF.

The table lists this clone with a count of one. J is TRBJ2-7 and V is TRBV27, with 8 bases aligning to TRBD2. Looked up from germline, CDR1 is MNHEY and CDR2 is SMNVEV (reference sequence). The CDR3 consists of 16 residues. The V segment lost 5 bases and the J segment 5 bases; nucleotides outside the gene matches: 14. CDR3 sequence reads: CASSHLGAGVFHEQYF. The CDR3 DNA reads TGTGCCAGCAGTCACCTAGGAGCGGGAGTTTTCCACGAGCAGTACTTC.

The chain links TRBV7-6 to TRBJ2-3; tentatively, D is TRBD2 (7 bases). Germline CDR1 is SGHVS and CDR2 is FNYEAQ. Trimming removed 1 base from V and 3 bases from J, with 11 bases in between. CDR3 length equals 15 residues. The CDR3 coding sequence is TGTGCCAGCAGCTTAGGGGGGGGCGGAACAGATACGCAGTATTTT. This gives the protein CASSLGGGGTDTQYF.

The chain links TRBV29-1 to TRBJ2-7; D is perhaps TRBD2 (6 bases). Looked up from germline, CDR1 is SQVTM and CDR2 is ANQGSEA. The CDR3 is 14 residues long. V dropped 6 bases and J dropped 0 bases, with 15 bases sitting between them. The DNA of the CDR3 is TGCAGCGTGACCGGGACTGATTTCTCCTACGAGCAGTACTTC. Protein sequence: CSVTGTDFSYEQYF.

The chain uses TRBV29-1 and TRBJ2-7; D is possibly TRBD1 (6 bases). CDR1 is SQVTM and CDR2 is ANQGSEA in the germline V gene. Trimming removed 6 bases at V and 4 bases at J, with 16 bases between. CDR3 length equals 13 residues. This CDR3 is CSVKPSGAYEQYF. In DNA form, the CDR3 reads TGCAGCGTAAAGCCCTCAGGGGCTTACGAGCAGTACTTC.

The CDR3 DNA sequence: TGTGCCAGCAGCCCCCTGGGGGCAGGGACGGGAAACACCATATATTTT. As protein: CASSPLGAGTGNTIYF. The V gene is TRBV3-1 (or the pseudogene TRBV3-2), the J gene TRBJ1-3, with D possibly matching TRBD1 (6 bases). The V and J ends lost 4 bases and 4 bases respectively, with 17 bases between them. The germline V gene encodes CDR1 LGHDT and CDR2 YNNKEL (reference sequence). This CDR3 is built from 16 residues.

This clone was seen a handful of times. This chain connects TRBV9 to TRBJ2-6; TRBD2 might be the D (5 bases). Germline values: CDR1 SGDLS, CDR2 YYNGEE. The ends were cut back, 3 bases at V and 4 bases at J, with 23 bases in the middle. CDR3 length: 19 residues. The CDR3 reads CASSGSYGLPGRGANVLTF. CDR3 coding DNA: TGTGCCAGCAGCGGCAGTTATGGACTCCCTGGCAGAGGGGCCAACGTCCTGACTTTC.

The V call is TRBV27, the J call TRBJ1-4, with unresolved D. Germline CDR1 is MNHEY and CDR2 is SMNVEV (reference sequence). The CDR3 is 17 amino acids. V was pared by 0 bases and J by 3 bases, with 14 bases between. The CDR3 DNA is TGTGCCAGCAGTTTATCCGGGATGGGCCCGGCTAATGAAAAACTGTTTTTT. Protein: CASSLSGMGPANEKLFF.

This clone turned up a few times. The V call is TRBV27, the J call TRBJ2-7; D might be TRBD1 (8 bases). The V end lost 0 bases, the J end lost 2 bases, and 14 bases lay between the germline ends. This CDR3 comprises 16 residues. Germline values: CDR1 MNHEY, CDR2 SMNVEV (reference sequence). CDR3 sequence reads: CASSLSRTGGAYEQYF. As DNA, the CDR3 is TGTGCCAGCAGTTTATCTCGAACAGGGGGGGCCTACGAGCAGTACTTC.

This clone was picked up a small number of times. V and J are TRBV27 and TRBJ2-7; D perhaps matches TRBD1 (6 bases). V was cut by 6 bases and J by 2 bases, with 8 bases left in between. The germline V gene has CDR1 MNHEY and CDR2 SMNVEV (reference sequence). The CDR3 is 12 amino acids. The CDR3 region has the DNA TGTGCCAGCAGGGGGGCAGCCTACGAGCAGTACTTC. Amino acid sequence: CASRGAAYEQYF.

The chain recombines TRBV4-1 with TRBJ2-7; TRBD2 aligns across 9 bases. Trimming took 1 base from V and 4 from J; bases not matched to a gene: 11. There are 17 residues in the CDR3. CDR1 is MGHRA and CDR2 is YSYEKL in the germline V gene. CDR3 sequence reads: CASSQAPSSGVGYEQYF. The CDR3 DNA is TGCGCCAGCAGCCAAGCACCCTCTAGCGGGGTAGGGTACGAGCAGTACTTC.

This rearrangement joins TRBV6-5 to TRBJ1-2; no clear D. CDR3 length: 12 residues. Trimming stripped 8 bases from V and 2 bases from J, with 9 bases between. The V gene's germline CDR1 is MNHEY and CDR2 SVGAGI. The CDR3 DNA sequence: TGTGCCAGCCAAGCTGCCAACTATGGCTACACCTTC. Protein sequence: CASQAANYGYTF.

This clone was observed a few times. CDR3 loop: CASGGAWQSGELFF. The CDR3 DNA reads as TGTGCCAGCGGCGGCGCCTGGCAATCAGGGGAGCTGTTTTTT. The chain joins TRBV6-5 to TRBJ2-2; D is uncertain. The CDR3 runs 14 residues. CDR1 MNHEY and CDR2 SVGAGI come from the germline V gene. V shed 8 bases and J shed 8 bases, with 18 bases lying between them.

The CDR3 spells CASSLAQGAGRGEQYF. DNA of the CDR3: TGCGCCAGCAGCTTGGCCCAGGGGGCCGGCCGGGGCGAGCAGTACTTC. V gene TRBV5-1 combines with J gene TRBJ2-7; TRBD1 agrees at 8 bases. J was trimmed by 6 bases and V by 0 bases; bases with no gene match: 11. The CDR3 has 16 residues. Germline CDR1 SGHRS, CDR2 YFSETQ.

V usage is TRBV6-1 and J usage is TRBJ1-1; D is unclear. The CDR3 extends over 14 amino acids. Trimming pared 2 bases from V and 1 base from J, leaving 8 bases between. CDR1 and CDR2 (germline): MNHNS, SASEGT. The CDR3 is CASSEWAPNTEAFF. The CDR3 nucleotides read TGTGCCAGCAGTGAATGGGCCCCGAACACTGAAGCTTTCTTT.

This clone was counted a single time. The J gene is TRBJ2-5, the V gene TRBV3-1 (or the pseudogene TRBV3-2); the match to TRBD1 covers 8 bases. This CDR3 comprises 15 residues. Trimming at V came to 2 bases and at J to 4 bases, leaving 6 bases not matched to a gene. The germline V gene has CDR1 LGHDT and CDR2 YNNKEL (reference sequence). In DNA, the CDR3 is TGTGCCAGCAGCCAATCTCAGGGGGCTGGAGAGACCCAGTACTTC. Protein: CASSQSQGAGETQYF.

The rearrangement joins TRBV29-1 to TRBJ2-2, with 9 bases aligning to TRBD1. From germline, CDR1 is SQVTM and CDR2 ANQGSEA. Trimming cost V 5 bases and J 6 bases; bases outside gene matches: 13. This CDR3 region has 16 residues. The CDR3 loop is CSVYPTGTGTPGELFF. CDR3 DNA: TGCAGCGTTTACCCTACCGGGACAGGGACCCCCGGGGAGCTGTTTTTT.

The rearrangement links TRBV5-6 to TRBJ2-7; 7 bases are shared with TRBD2. Germline trimming cut 6 bases from V and 3 bases from J; bases unmatched to any gene: 15. This CDR3 has 16 residues. Germline CDR1 and CDR2: SGHDT and YYEEEE. The CDR3 spells CASTLYGGGNNYEQYF. The CDR3 DNA reads as TGTGCCAGCACCCTCTATGGGGGGGGGAATAACTACGAGCAGTACTTC.

J is TRBJ1-1 and V is TRBV27, with TRBD1 identical over 10 bases. This CDR3 spans 15 amino acids. Germline CDR1 reads MNHEY; CDR2 reads SMNVEV (reference sequence). Trimming removed 3 bases from V and 10 bases from J; junction bases left unmatched: 11. The DNA of the CDR3 is TGTGCCAGCAGTTTGGACAGGGGGGACTGGATAGGAGCTTTCTTT. This translates into CASSLDRGDWIGAFF.

The CDR3 spells CAISEPRTVEAFF. The CDR3 nucleotides read TGTGCCATCAGTGAGCCAAGGACAGTTGAAGCTTTCTTT. This chain uses TRBV10-3 with TRBJ1-1, with D possibly matching TRBD1 (6 bases). CDR3 length: 13 residues. Trimming shortened V by 2 bases and J by 7 bases, and 11 bases separated the two germline ends. Germline assignment: CDR1 ENHRY and CDR2 SYGVKD.

This clone was seen only a few times. This chain connects TRBV7-9 to TRBJ1-1, with 9 bases that match TRBD1. V gave up 10 bases and J gave up 6 bases; unmatched junction bases: 12. There are 14 residues in the CDR3. Germline CDR1 reads SEHNR; CDR2 reads FQNEAQ (reference sequence). The DNA for the CDR3 is TGTGCCACCGATATGGACAGGGGAAACCCTGAAGCTTTCTTT. Its translation: CATDMDRGNPEAFF.

The chain couples TRBV6-5 to TRBJ1-1; D might be TRBD1 (5 bases). Between the trimmed V and J ends, which lost 0 bases and 2 bases, there was a span of 13 bases. The germline V gene has CDR1 MNHEY and CDR2 SVGAGI. The CDR3 is made up of 16 amino acids. The CDR3 protein is CASSYSERGSNTEAFF. The CDR3, as DNA: TGTGCCAGCAGTTACTCGGAAAGGGGCAGTAACACTGAAGCTTTCTTT.

The gene calls are TRBV25-1 and TRBJ2-1, with unresolved D. The CDR3 extends over 11 amino acids. Per germline, CDR1 MGHDK and CDR2 SYGVNS. V lost 3 bases, J lost 8 bases, and 5 bases lay in between. CDR3 sequence: CASSEGYEQFF. CDR3 bases: TGTGCCAGCAGTGAGGGCTATGAGCAGTTCTTC.

V is TRBV5-8 and J is TRBJ1-3, with TRBD1 as a possible D gene (6 bases). Germline V CDR1 and CDR2: SGHTS, YDEGEE. This CDR3 comprises 16 residues. V was cut by 4 bases and J by 3 bases, with 17 bases left in between. CDR3 region: CASSKEPGAYGNTIYF. The CDR3 region has the DNA TGTGCCAGCAGCAAAGAGCCAGGGGCGTATGGAAACACCATATATTTT.